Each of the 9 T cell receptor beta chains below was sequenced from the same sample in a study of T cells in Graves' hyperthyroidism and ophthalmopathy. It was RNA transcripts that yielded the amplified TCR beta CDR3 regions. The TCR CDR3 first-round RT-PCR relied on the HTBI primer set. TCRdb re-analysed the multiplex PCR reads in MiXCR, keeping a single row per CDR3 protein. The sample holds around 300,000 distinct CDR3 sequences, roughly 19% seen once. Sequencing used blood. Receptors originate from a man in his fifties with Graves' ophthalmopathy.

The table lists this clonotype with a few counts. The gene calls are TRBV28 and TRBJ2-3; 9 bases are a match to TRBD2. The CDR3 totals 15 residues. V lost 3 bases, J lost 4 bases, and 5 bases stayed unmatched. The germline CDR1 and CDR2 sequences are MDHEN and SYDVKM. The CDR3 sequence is CASSFSGRLADTQYF. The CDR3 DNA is TGTGCCAGCAGTTTTAGCGGGAGACTGGCAGATACGCAGTATTTT.

The CDR3 protein is CASRSSGTGGELFF. DNA of the CDR3: TGTGCCAGCAGATCGTCAGGGACGGGCGGGGAGCTGTTTTTT. The chain has TRBV25-1 and TRBJ2-2; D is tentatively TRBD1 or TRBD2 (5 bases each). The germline V gene encodes CDR1 MGHDK and CDR2 SYGVNS. V shed 6 bases and J shed 7 bases, with 15 bases lying between them. The CDR3 runs 14 residues. Supplemented by reference TRBV25-1 and TRBJ2-2, the full variable domain reads EADIYQTPRYLVIGTGKKITLECSQTMGHDKMYWYQQDPGMELHLIHYSYGVNSTEKGDLSSESTVSRIRTEHFPLTLESARPSHTSQYLCASRSSGTGGELFFGEGSRLTVL.

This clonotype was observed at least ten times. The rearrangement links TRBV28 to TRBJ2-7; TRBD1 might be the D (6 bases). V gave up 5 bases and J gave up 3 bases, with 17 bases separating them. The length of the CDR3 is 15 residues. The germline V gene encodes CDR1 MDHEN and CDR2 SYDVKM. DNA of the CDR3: TGTGCCAGCAGTACCCCCGGACAGAGCCTCTACGAGCAGTACTTC. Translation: CASSTPGQSLYEQYF.

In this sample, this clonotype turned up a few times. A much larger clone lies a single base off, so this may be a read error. CDR3 nucleotide sequence: TGTGCCAGCAGTCTTCAGGTTGGCTACGAGCAGTACTTC. Its protein product is CASSLQVGYEQYF. The J gene is TRBJ2-7, the V gene TRBV6-1, with D hard to call. CDR1 is MNHNS, CDR2 SASEGT, per germline. The ends were cut back, 5 bases at V and 3 bases at J, with 11 bases in the middle. There are 13 residues in the CDR3.

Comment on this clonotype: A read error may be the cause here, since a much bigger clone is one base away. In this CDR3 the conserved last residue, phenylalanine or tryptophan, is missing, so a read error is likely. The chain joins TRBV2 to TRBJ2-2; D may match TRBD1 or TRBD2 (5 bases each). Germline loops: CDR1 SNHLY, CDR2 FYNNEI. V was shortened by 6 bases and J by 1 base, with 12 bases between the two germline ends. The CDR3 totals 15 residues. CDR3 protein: CASRTGTVNTGELFL. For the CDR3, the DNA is TGTGCCAGCAGAACCGGGACGGTGAACACCGGGGAGCTGTTTCTT.

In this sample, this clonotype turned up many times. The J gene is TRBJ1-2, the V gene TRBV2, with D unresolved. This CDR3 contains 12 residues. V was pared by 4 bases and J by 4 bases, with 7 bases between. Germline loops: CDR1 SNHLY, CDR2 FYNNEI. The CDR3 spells CASSVSGYGYTF. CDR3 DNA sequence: TGTGCCAGCAGTGTTTCAGGCTATGGCTACACCTTC.

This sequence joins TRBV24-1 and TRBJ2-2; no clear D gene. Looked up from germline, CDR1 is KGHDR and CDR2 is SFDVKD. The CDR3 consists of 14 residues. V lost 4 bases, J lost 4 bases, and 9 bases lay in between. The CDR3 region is CATSDPVGTGELFF. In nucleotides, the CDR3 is TGTGCCACCAGTGACCCCGTTGGCACCGGGGAGCTGTTTTTT.

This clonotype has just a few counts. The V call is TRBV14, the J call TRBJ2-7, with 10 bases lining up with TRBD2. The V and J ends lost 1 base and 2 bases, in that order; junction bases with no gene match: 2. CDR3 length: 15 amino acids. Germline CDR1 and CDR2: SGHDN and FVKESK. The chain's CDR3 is CASSQAAGGPYEQYF. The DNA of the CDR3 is TGTGCCAGCAGCCAAGCAGCGGGAGGGCCCTACGAGCAGTACTTC.

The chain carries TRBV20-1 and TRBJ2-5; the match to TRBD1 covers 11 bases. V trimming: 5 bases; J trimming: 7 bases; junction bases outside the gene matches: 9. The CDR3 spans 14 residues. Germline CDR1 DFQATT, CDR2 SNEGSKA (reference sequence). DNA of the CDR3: TGCAGTGCTGCCGGGACAGGGGGTAAAGGGACCCAGTACTTC. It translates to CSAAGTGGKGTQYF.